The 5 T cell receptor beta chains reported below all come from one sample, sequenced in a study of shared clonotypes between healthy human individuals. Sequenced by immunoSEQ multiplex PCR; TCRdb stores in-frame clones only, minus some. The sample records fewer than 600,000 clones, roughly 77% being singletons. Input material: PBMCs. The receptors shown here come from a woman aged 40-49 years in good health. Some clones in this sample may be carry-over from other donors' samples.

Comments on this clone: A junction end diverges from the germline sequence, so it may reflect a read error. The chain combines TRBV28 with TRBJ2-7, with D possibly matching TRBD2 (5 bases). Germline V CDR1 and CDR2: MDHEN, SYDVKM. This CDR3 has 12 amino acids. Here the CDR3 DNA reads TGTGCCAGCAGTAATAACGACTACGGGCAGTACTTC. This gives the protein CASSNNDYGQYF. Using reference TRBV28 and TRBJ2-7 for the parts outside the CDR3, the full variable domain is DVKVTQSSRYLVKRTGEKVFLECVQDMDHENMFWYRQDPGLGLRLIYFSYDVKMKEKGDIPEGYSVSREKKERFSLILESASTNQTSMYLCASSNNDYGQYFGPGTRLTVT.

The V gene is TRBV4-1, the J gene TRBJ2-3, with TRBD2 identical over 12 bases. Germline V gives CDR1 MGHRA, CDR2 YSYEKL. V was clipped by 1 base and J by 5 bases; unmatched bases: 16. This CDR3 region has 20 residues. The CDR3 region has the DNA TGCGCCAGCAGCCAAGGTCCCCTGTCTAGCGGGAGGGCCGGTAGAGATACGCAGTATTTT. Translating gives CASSQGPLSSGRAGRDTQYF.

This clone was seen once. With only one base between it and a far larger clone, this is likely a read error. Other DNA sequences in the same sample also yield this CDR3. This sequence joins TRBV6-1 and TRBJ1-1, with D perhaps matching TRBD1 (5 bases). Per the germline V gene, CDR1 is MNHNS and CDR2 is SASEGT. The V gene lost 4 bases and the J gene lost 3 bases, with 9 bases spanning the gap. The CDR3 is 13 residues long. CDR3 nucleotide sequence: TGTGCCAGCAGTGTTGAGGGGCACACTGAAGCTTTCTTT. Translating gives CASSVEGHTEAFF.

V usage is TRBV5-1 and J usage is TRBJ2-7, with D uncertain. This CDR3 has 15 amino acids. CDR1 SGHRS and CDR2 YFSETQ come from the germline V gene. Trimming cost V 0 bases and J 3 bases, with 13 bases left between them. CDR3 in DNA: TGCGCCAGCAGCTTGGGGACCCCTAAGATCTACGAGCAGTACTTC. Translating it yields CASSLGTPKIYEQYF.

V and J are TRBV19 and TRBJ2-1; 7 bases align to TRBD2. Germline CDR1 reads LNHDA; CDR2 reads SQIVND (reference sequence). V dropped 3 bases and J dropped 5; count of bases not matched to a gene: 7. This CDR3 has 15 residues. Here the CDR3 reads CASSIGGTIHNEQFF. The CDR3, as DNA: TGTGCCAGTAGTATCGGGGGGACTATCCACAATGAGCAGTTCTTC.